A single sample gave rise to the 7 T cell receptor beta chains below, sequenced in a study of shared clonotypes between healthy human individuals. Sequencing was performed with immunoSEQ multiplex PCR; in TCRdb, only in-frame clones are kept and a portion is missing. The data contain approximately 2.3 million clones, 93% of them singletons. Sample: naive CD4+ T cells from PBMCs. Subset noted: CD45RA+ positively selected. The receptors shown here come from a man between 18 and 29 years old in good health. Some clones in this sample may be carry-over from other donors' samples.

The chain couples TRBV18 to TRBJ2-7; D might be TRBD2 (6 bases). Deletions cut 3 bases from V and 4 bases from J, with 13 bases between. Germline V gene lookup returns CDR1 KGHSH and CDR2 LQKENI. The CDR3 runs to 14 residues. The CDR3 sequence: CASSPRREHYEQYF. In nucleotides, the CDR3 is TGTGCCAGCTCACCTCGCCGGGAGCATTACGAGCAGTACTTC.

Note on this clone: This sample includes further DNA sequences coding for the same CDR3. The gene calls are TRBV6-1 and TRBJ2-3; no clear D. Germline CDR1 is MNHNS and CDR2 is SASEGT. CDR3 size: 11 residues. V gave up 4 bases and J gave up 3 bases, with 2 bases separating them. CDR3 protein: CASSVTDTQYF. The CDR3 DNA reads as TGTGCCAGCAGTGTTACAGATACGCAGTATTTT.

On this clone itself: In the same sample, other DNA sequences code for this CDR3. The V and J genes are TRBV5-1 and TRBJ1-3; 7 bases are a match to TRBD1. This CDR3 region has 15 residues. Losses at the gene ends were 4 bases for V and 0 bases for J; bases not matched to a gene: 4. Germline V gene lookup returns CDR1 SGHRS and CDR2 YFSETQ. DNA of the CDR3: TGCGCCAGCAGCCCGGGGGACAGCTCTGGAAACACCATATATTTT. Translated, it gives CASSPGDSSGNTIYF.

This chain joins TRBV6-5 and TRBJ2-2, with D unclear. CDR1 and CDR2 (germline): MNHEY, SVGAGI. With 0 bases removed from V and 4 bases from J, the gap between germline ends came to 3 bases. The CDR3 has 13 amino acids. The CDR3 region is CASSYSLTGELFF. In DNA, the CDR3 is TGTGCCAGCAGTTACTCCCTCACCGGGGAGCTGTTTTTT.

This chain connects TRBV2 to TRBJ1-3; D uncertain. V was pared by 4 bases and J by 2 bases, with 12 bases between. This CDR3 has 15 residues. Per germline, CDR1 SNHLY and CDR2 FYNNEI. CDR3 coding DNA: TGTGCCAGCAGTGTAGGGAGGTCTCCTGGAAACACCATATATTTT. This translates into CASSVGRSPGNTIYF. The whole variable domain, remainder taken from reference TRBV2 and TRBJ1-3, is EPEVTQTPSHQVTQMGQEVILRCVPISNHLYFYWYRQILGQKVEFLVSFYNNEISEKSEIFDDQFSVERPDGSNFTLKIRSTKLEDSAMYFCASSVGRSPGNTIYFGEGSWLTVV.

The rearrangement links TRBV6-4 to TRBJ1-2; 9 nucleotides agree with TRBD1. This CDR3 comprises 14 residues. Germline values: CDR1 MRHNA, CDR2 SNTAGT. J lost 6 bases, V lost 5 bases, and 7 bases had no gene match. DNA for the CDR3: TGTGCCAGCAGTCCGGGACAGGGTCCTGATGGCTACACCTTC. Translation: CASSPGQGPDGYTF.

The rearrangement uses TRBV30 and TRBJ1-5; D uncertain. The germline gives CDR1 GTSNPN, CDR2 SVGIG (reference sequence). The CDR3 has 12 amino acids. Trimming stripped 0 bases from V and 6 bases from J, with 6 bases between. CDR3 amino acids: CAWSVASQPQHF. The CDR3 bases are TGTGCCTGGAGTGTAGCCTCTCAGCCCCAGCATTTT.